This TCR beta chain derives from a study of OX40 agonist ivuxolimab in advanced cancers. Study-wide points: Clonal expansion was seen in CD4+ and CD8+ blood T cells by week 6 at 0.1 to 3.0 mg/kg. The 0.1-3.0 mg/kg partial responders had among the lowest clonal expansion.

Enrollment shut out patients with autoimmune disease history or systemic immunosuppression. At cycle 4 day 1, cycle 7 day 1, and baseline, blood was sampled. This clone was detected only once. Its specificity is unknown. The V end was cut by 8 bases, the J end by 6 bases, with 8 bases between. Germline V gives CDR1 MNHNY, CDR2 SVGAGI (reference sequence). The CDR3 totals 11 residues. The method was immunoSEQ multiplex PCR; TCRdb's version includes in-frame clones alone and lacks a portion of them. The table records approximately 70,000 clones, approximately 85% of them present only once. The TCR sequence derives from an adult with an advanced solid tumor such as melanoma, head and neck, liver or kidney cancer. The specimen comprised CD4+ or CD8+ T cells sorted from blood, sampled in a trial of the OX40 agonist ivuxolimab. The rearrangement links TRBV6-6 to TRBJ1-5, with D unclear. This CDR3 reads CASGEGQPQHF. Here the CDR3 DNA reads TGTGCCAGCGGCGAAGGTCAGCCCCAGCATTTT.